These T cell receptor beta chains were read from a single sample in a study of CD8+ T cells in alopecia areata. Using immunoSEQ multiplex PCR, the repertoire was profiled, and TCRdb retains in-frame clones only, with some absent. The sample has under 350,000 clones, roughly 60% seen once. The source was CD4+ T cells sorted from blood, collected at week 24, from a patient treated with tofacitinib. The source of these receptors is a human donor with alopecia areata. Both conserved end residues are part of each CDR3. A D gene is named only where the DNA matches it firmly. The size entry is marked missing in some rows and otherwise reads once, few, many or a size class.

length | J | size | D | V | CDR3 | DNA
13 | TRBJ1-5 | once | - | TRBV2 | CASSEESKQPQHF | TGTGCCAGCAGTGAAGAGTCTAAACAGCCCCAGCATTTT
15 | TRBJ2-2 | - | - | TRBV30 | CAWALRTVFSSELFF | TGTGCCTGGGCCCTCCGGACAGTCTTCAGTTCGGAGCTGTTTTTT
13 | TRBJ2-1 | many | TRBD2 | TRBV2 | CASMVSGGNEQFF | TGTGCCAGCATGGTGTCGGGGGGCAATGAGCAGTTCTTC
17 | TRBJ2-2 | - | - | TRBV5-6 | CASSSPGTTANTGELFF | TGTGCCAGCAGCTCTCCCGGGACGACCGCGAACACCGGGGAGCTGTTTTTT
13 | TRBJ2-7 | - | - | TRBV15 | CATSRGGSYEQYF | TGTGCCACCAGCAGAGGGGGGTCCTACGAGCAGTACTTC
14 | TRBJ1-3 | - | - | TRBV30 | CAWSGQSSGNTIYF | TGTGCCTGGAGCGGACAGAGCTCTGGAAACACCATATATTTT
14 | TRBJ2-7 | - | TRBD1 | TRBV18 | CASSPPGRGHEQYF | TGTGCCAGCTCACCACCGGGCAGGGGGCACGAGCAGTACTTC
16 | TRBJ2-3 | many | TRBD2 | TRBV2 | CASKFGLAGSTDTQYF | TGTGCCAGCAAGTTCGGACTAGCGGGGAGCACAGATACGCAGTATTTT
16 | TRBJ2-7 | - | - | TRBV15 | CATSRSPGTGQSEQYF | TGTGCCACCAGCAGATCTCCCGGGACCGGACAATCCGAGCAGTACTTC
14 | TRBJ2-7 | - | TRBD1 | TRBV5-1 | CASSEGTGGHEQYF | TGCGCCAGCAGCGAAGGGACAGGGGGCCACGAGCAGTACTTC
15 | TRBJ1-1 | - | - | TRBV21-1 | CASTGPSSMNTEAFF | TGTGCCAGCACTGGGCCCTCCTCCATGAACACTGAAGCTTTCTTT
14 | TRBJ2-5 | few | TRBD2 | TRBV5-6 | CASSLGLAQETQYF | TGTGCCAGCAGCCTTGGACTAGCTCAAGAGACCCAGTACTTC
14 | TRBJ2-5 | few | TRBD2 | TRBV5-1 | CASSLMLAEETQYF | TGCGCCAGCAGCTTGATGCTAGCGGAAGAGACCCAGTACTTC
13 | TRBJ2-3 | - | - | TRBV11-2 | CASTFQGPDTQYF | TGTGCCAGCACCTTCCAGGGCCCAGATACGCAGTATTTT
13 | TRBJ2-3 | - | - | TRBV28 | CASEGAGTDTQYF | TGTGCCAGCGAAGGAGCGGGCACAGATACGCAGTATTTT
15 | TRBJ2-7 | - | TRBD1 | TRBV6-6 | CASREGQGTSYEQYF | TGTGCCAGCAGGGAAGGACAGGGCACCTCCTACGAGCAGTACTTC
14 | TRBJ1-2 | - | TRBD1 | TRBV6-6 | CASSYGQANYGYTF | TGTGCCAGCAGTTACGGACAGGCCAACTATGGCTACACCTTC
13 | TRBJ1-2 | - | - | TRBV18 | CASSPGSGYGYTF | TGTGCCAGCTCACCAGGTTCGGGCTATGGCTACACCTTC
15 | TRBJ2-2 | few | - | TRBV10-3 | CAISDPRAPTGELFF | TGTGCCATCAGTGACCCCCGGGCCCCTACCGGGGAGCTGTTTTTT
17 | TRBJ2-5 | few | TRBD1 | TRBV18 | CASSRSTGGKVVETQYF | TGTGCCAGCTCACGCTCCACAGGGGGAAAGGTGGTAGAGACCCAGTACTTC
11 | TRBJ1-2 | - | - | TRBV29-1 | CSVMGSDGYTF | TGCAGCGTTATGGGAAGTGATGGCTACACCTTC
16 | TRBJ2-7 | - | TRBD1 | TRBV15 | CATSRDRGQGPTEQYF | TGTGCCACCAGCAGAGATCGAGGACAGGGCCCAACCGAGCAGTACTTC
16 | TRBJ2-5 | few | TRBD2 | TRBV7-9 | CASSTLASGNQETQYF | TGTGCCAGCAGCACCTTGGCTAGCGGGAATCAAGAGACCCAGTACTTC
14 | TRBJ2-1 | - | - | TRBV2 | CASSEAGPLNEQFF | TGTGCCAGCAGTGAGGCAGGGCCCCTCAATGAGCAGTTCTTC
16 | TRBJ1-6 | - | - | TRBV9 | CASSREQGVSNSPLHF | TGTGCCAGCAGCAGGGAACAGGGTGTTTCGAATTCACCCCTCCACTTT
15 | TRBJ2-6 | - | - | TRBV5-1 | CASRPRAGETNVLTF | TGCGCCAGCCGACCTCGGGCAGGGGAGACCAACGTCCTGACTTTC
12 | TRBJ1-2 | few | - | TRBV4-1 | CASSGTRLGYTF | TGCGCCAGCAGCGGGACGCGGCTTGGCTACACCTTC
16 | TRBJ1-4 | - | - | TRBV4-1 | CASSQITAGKNEKLFF | TGCGCCAGCAGCCAAATCACGGCAGGCAAGAATGAAAAACTGTTTTTT
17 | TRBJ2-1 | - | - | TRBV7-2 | CASSLGTGQRPGNEQFF | TGTGCCAGCAGCTTAGGTACAGGGCAAAGGCCGGGCAATGAGCAGTTCTTC
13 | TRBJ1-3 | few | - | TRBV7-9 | CASSLEAGNTIYF | TGTGCCAGCAGCTTAGAGGCTGGAAACACCATATATTTT
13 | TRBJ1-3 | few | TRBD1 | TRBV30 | CAYGQGAGNTIYF | TGTGCCTACGGACAGGGGGCCGGAAACACCATATATTTT
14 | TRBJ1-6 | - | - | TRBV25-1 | CASSGVGRNSPLHF | TGTGCCAGCAGTGGGGTCGGACGGAATTCACCCCTCCACTTT
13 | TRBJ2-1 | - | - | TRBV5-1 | CASSLARGAGQFF | TGCGCCAGCAGCTTGGCAAGGGGCGCCGGGCAGTTCTTC
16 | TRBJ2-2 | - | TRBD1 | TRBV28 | CASSLLGTVSTGELFF | TGTGCCAGCAGCCTACTAGGGACAGTTTCCACCGGGGAGCTGTTTTTT
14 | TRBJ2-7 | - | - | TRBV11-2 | CASSMPTTFYEQYF | TGTGCCAGCAGCATGCCCACTACGTTCTACGAGCAGTACTTC
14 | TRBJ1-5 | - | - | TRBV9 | CASSLTAVDQPQHF | TGTGCCAGCAGCCTGACGGCGGTGGATCAGCCCCAGCATTTT
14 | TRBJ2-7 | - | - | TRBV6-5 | CASGTGLSSYEQYF | TGTGCCAGTGGAACAGGGTTGAGCTCCTACGAGCAGTACTTC
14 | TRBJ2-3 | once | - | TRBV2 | CASSEQGYTDTQYF | TGTGCCAGCAGTGAACAGGGATACACAGATACGCAGTATTTT
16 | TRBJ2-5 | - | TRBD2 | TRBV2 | CASSPRLAGGQETQYF | TGTGCCAGCAGTCCTCGACTAGCGGGGGGCCAAGAGACCCAGTACTTC
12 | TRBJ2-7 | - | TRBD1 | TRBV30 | CAWNRGTYEQYF | TGTGCCTGGAACAGGGGGACCTACGAGCAGTACTTC
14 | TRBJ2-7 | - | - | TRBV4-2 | CASSRSQTNYEQYF | TGTGCCAGCAGCCGGAGCCAAACCAACTACGAGCAGTACTTC
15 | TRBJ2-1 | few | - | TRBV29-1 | CSVTGGLGGYNEQFF | TGCAGCGTCACGGGAGGACTAGGGGGGTACAATGAGCAGTTCTTC
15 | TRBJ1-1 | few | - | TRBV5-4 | CASQSWGGRNTEAFF | TGTGCCAGCCAGTCGTGGGGGGGTAGGAACACTGAAGCTTTCTTT
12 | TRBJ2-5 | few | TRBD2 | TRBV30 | CAWGTSRETQYF | TGTGCCTGGGGGACTAGCCGAGAGACCCAGTACTTC
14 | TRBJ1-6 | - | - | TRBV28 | CASSLGVQDSPLHF | TGTGCCAGCAGTTTAGGGGTGCAGGATTCACCCCTCCACTTT
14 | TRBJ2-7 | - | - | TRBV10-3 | CAISEVSRGYEQYF | TGTGCCATCAGTGAGGTTTCCAGGGGATACGAGCAGTACTTC
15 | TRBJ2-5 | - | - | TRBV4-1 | CASSQDFAGFKAQYF | TGCGCCAGCAGCCAAGATTTCGCGGGTTTTAAAGCCCAGTACTTC